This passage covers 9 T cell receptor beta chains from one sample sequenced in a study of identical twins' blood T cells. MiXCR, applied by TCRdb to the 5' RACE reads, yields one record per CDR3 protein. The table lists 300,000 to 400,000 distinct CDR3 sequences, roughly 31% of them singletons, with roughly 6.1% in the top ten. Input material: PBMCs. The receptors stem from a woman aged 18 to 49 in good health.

In DNA form, the CDR3 reads TGCAGCGCAGGGACTAGCGGGACCGGGGAGCTGTTTTTT. It specifies CSAGTSGTGELFF. The genes are TRBV29-1 and TRBJ2-2; 12 nucleotides align to TRBD2. Trimming took 7 bases from V and 5 from J; bases not matched to a gene: 2. Germline V gene data show CDR1 as SQVTM and CDR2 as ANQGSEA. The CDR3 runs 13 residues.

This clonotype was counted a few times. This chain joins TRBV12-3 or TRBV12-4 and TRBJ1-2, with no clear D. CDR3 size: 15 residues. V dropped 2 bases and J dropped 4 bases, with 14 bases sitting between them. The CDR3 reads CASSLRIGTGYGYTF. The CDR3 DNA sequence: TGTGCCAGCAGTTTAAGAATAGGAACGGGCTATGGCTACACCTTC.

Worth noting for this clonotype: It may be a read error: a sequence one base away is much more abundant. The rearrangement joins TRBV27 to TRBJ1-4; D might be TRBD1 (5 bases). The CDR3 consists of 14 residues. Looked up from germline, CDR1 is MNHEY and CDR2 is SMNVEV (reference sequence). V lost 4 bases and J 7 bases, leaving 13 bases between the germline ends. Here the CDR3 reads CASSWIGVREKLFF. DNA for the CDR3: TGTGCCAGCAGTTGGATAGGGGTACGTGAAAAACTGTTTTTT.

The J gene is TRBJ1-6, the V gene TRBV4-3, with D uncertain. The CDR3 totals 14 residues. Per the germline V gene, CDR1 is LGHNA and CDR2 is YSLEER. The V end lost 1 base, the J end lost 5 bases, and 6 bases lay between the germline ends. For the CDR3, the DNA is TGCGCCAGCAGCCAAGGCACTGATAATTCACCCCTCCACTTT. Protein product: CASSQGTDNSPLHF.

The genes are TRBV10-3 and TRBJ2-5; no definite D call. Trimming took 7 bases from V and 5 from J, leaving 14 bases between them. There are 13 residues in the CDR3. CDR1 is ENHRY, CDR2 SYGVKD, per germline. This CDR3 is CAINAGSDETQYF. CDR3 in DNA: TGTGCCATCAACGCCGGGTCAGACGAGACCCAGTACTTC.

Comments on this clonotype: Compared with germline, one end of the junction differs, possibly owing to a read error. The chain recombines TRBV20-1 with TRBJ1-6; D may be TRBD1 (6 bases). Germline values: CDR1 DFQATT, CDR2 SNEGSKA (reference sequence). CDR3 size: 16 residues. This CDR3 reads CSARGSSSSYNSPLHF. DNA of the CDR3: TGCAGCGCTAGGGGGTCCTCGAGCTCCTATAATTCACCCCTCCACTTT.

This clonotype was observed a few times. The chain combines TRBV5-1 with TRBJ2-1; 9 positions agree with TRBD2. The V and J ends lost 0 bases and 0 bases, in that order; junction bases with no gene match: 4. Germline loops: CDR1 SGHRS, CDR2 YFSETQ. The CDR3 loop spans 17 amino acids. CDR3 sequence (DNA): TGCGCCAGCAGCTTGGGACTAGCGGACTCCTCCTACAATGAGCAGTTCTTC. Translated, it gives CASSLGLADSSYNEQFF.

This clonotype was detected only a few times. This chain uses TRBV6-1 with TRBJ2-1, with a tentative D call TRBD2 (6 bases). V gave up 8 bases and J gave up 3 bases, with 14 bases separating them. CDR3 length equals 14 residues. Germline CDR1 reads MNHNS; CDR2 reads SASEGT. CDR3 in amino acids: CASAYSGYYNEQFF. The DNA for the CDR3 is TGTGCCAGCGCATATAGCGGTTACTACAATGAGCAGTTCTTC.

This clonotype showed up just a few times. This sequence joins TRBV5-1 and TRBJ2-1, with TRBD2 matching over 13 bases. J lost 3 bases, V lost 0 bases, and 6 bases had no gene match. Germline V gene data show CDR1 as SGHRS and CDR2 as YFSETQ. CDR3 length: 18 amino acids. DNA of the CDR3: TGCGCCAGCAGCTTGGGCCCGACTAGCGGGGGGTTCTACAATGAGCAGTTCTTC. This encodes CASSLGPTSGGFYNEQFF.